The TCR beta chain under discussion was sequenced for a study of T cell repertoires in cytomegalovirus infection. TCRdb re-called the reads with MiXCR, one entry per CDR3 protein. The table includes about 900,000 distinct CDR3 sequences, roughly a third detected once. This clonotype appeared a few times. The target antigen is unknown. CDR1 is SEHNR and CDR2 is FQNEAQ in the germline V gene (reference sequence). The CDR3 spans 15 residues. V gave up 5 bases and J gave up 1 base, with 14 bases separating them. The source was cultured CD8+ T cells from PBMCs, collected from culture after CMV antigen stimulation. This clonotype was obtained from a human donor in good health (CMV status not recorded). Some clones in this sample may be carry-over from other donors' samples. J is TRBJ1-2 and V is TRBV7-9, with D perhaps matching TRBD1 (5 bases). The CDR3 bases are TGTGCCAGCAGCCTCCTTAAGACAGTTAACTATGGCTACACCTTC. Protein product: CASSLLKTVNYGYTF.